These 8 T cell receptor beta chains were all obtained from the same sample, sequenced in a study of T cell changes during pregnancy in multiple sclerosis. Profiling relied on immunoSEQ multiplex PCR, and the TCRdb table lists in-frame clones only, not all of them. The table lists some 70,000 clones, roughly 92% of them singletons. The specimen was peripheral blood, collected after pregnancy. Receptors were obtained from a female donor in good health, enrolled as a control in a pregnancy study.

The chain recombines TRBV10-1 with TRBJ2-7; 8 bases fit TRBD1. Germline loops: CDR1 WNHNN, CDR2 SYGVQD (reference sequence). This CDR3 region has 13 residues. V lost 6 bases and J lost 3; bases outside the gene matches: 4. CDR3 in DNA: TGCGCCAGCAGCCCCGGGACAGGCTACGAGCAGTACTTC. Its protein is CASSPGTGYEQYF.

The chain is built from TRBV19 and TRBJ2-2; D is unresolved. The V and J ends lost 1 base and 5 bases respectively, with 5 bases between them. This CDR3 region has 13 residues. Per germline, CDR1 LNHDA and CDR2 SQIVND (reference sequence). CDR3 bases: TGTGCCAGTAGTATAGTCGGGACCGGGGAGCTGTTTTTT. Its translation is CASSIVGTGELFF.

The genes are TRBV6-6 and TRBJ2-1; 11 bases line up with TRBD2. The CDR3 loop spans 15 amino acids. Germline V gives CDR1 MNHNY, CDR2 SVGAGI (reference sequence). V gave up 6 bases and J gave up 4 bases; unmatched junction bases: 5. The CDR3 here is CASRARTSGYNEQFF. CDR3 coding DNA: TGTGCCAGCAGGGCGCGGACTAGCGGGTACAATGAGCAGTTCTTC.

The chain links TRBV2 to TRBJ2-5, with TRBD2 identical over 9 bases. Germline V lookup: CDR1 SNHLY, CDR2 FYNNEI. V was pared by 9 bases and J by 4 bases, with 6 bases of the junction left unmatched. This CDR3 region has 13 residues. In DNA, the CDR3 is TGTGCCAGTACTAGCGGGCCTAGAGAGACCCAGTACTTC. This codes for CASTSGPRETQYF.

The chain has TRBV29-1 and TRBJ1-1; no clear D. Trimming removed 7 bases from V and 3 bases from J, with 12 bases in between. The germline CDR1 and CDR2 sequences are SQVTM and ANQGSEA. This CDR3 region has 12 residues. The CDR3 coding sequence is TGCAGCGCACTCCGCGGGTACACTGAAGCTTTCTTT. Its translation: CSALRGYTEAFF.

This clone was observed a single time. One end of the junction varies from germline; a read error may be responsible. The genes are TRBV27 and TRBJ2-7; no clear D. This CDR3 comprises 14 residues. CDR1 and CDR2 from the germline V gene are MNHEY and SMNVEV (reference sequence). CDR3 region: CASSPTVPSHEQYF. The CDR3 bases are TGTGCCAGCAGTCCCACGGTTCCCTCCCACGAGCAGTACTTC.

The chain has TRBV5-1 and TRBJ2-1; tentatively, D is TRBD1 (6 bases). Germline V CDR1 and CDR2: SGHRS, YFSETQ. Trimming took 0 bases from V and 0 from J, leaving 16 bases between them. This CDR3 comprises 18 residues. The CDR3, as DNA: TGCGCCAGCAGCTTGGCCGGAAGACAGGCCAGCTCCTACAATGAGCAGTTCTTC. This translates into CASSLAGRQASSYNEQFF.

This chain links TRBV19 with TRBJ1-2; 9 bases line up with TRBD1. The junction had 6 bases not matched to a gene; V was cut back by 6 bases and J by 4 bases. Germline V gene sequence: CDR1 LNHDA, CDR2 SQIVND (reference sequence). The CDR3 totals 14 residues. In DNA, the CDR3 is TGTGCCAGTAGCGAACAGGGGGCCGGCTATGGCTACACCTTC. This sequence encodes CASSEQGAGYGYTF.